One and the same sample provided the 17 T cell receptor beta chains below, sequenced in a study of T-cell reconstitution after alpha-beta-depleted transplantation in children. Researchers prepared the TCRbeta library using unique molecular identifiers, the study reports. TCRdb re-analysed the PCR reads in MiXCR, keeping a single row per CDR3 protein. The sample shows 450,000 to 700,000 distinct CDR3 sequences, more than 20% of them seen only once. Sequenced material: PBMCs, taken before TCRalphabeta/CD19-depleted stem cell transplant. All receptors derive from a boy under two years old with Wiskott-Aldrich syndrome, due to receive a stem cell transplant.

The chain uses TRBV3-1 and TRBJ1-5; a weak D match, TRBD1 (5 bases). The V gene lost 5 bases and the J gene lost 2 bases, with 10 bases spanning the gap. The germline CDR1 and CDR2 sequences are LGHDT and YNNKEL (reference sequence). This CDR3 has 14 amino acids. The CDR3 reads CASSYAGGNQPQHF. The CDR3 bases are TGTGCCAGCAGCTATGCGGGGGGCAATCAGCCCCAGCATTTT.

This clonotype was seen a handful of times. CDR3 residues: CASSKRTGRETQYF. Here the CDR3 DNA reads TGTGCCAGCAGTAAACGGACAGGGAGAGAGACCCAGTACTTC. This chain links TRBV28 with TRBJ2-5, with 8 bases that match TRBD1. The CDR3 is 14 amino acids. CDR1 and CDR2 (germline): MDHEN, SYDVKM. V was pared by 5 bases and J by 4 bases, with 6 bases of the junction left unmatched. Full variable domain (missing parts from reference TRBV28 and TRBJ2-5): DVKVTQSSRYLVKRTGEKVFLECVQDMDHENMFWYRQDPGLGLRLIYFSYDVKMKEKGDIPEGYSVSREKKERFSLILESASTNQTSMYLCASSKRTGRETQYFGPGTRLLVL.

This clonotype was seen a few times. The chain has TRBV5-1 and TRBJ2-7; 9 bases line up with TRBD2. Trimming at V came to 4 bases and at J to 4 bases, leaving 6 bases not matched to a gene. The length of the CDR3 is 14 residues. Germline V gene data show CDR1 as SGHRS and CDR2 as YFSETQ. The CDR3 loop reads CASSIRTSVYEQYF. In nucleotides, the CDR3 is TGCGCCAGCAGCATCCGGACTAGCGTGTACGAGCAGTACTTC. Based on the CDR3 plus reference TRBV5-1 and TRBJ2-7, the full variable domain is KAGVTQTPRYLIKTRGQQVTLSCSPISGHRSVSWYQQTPGQGLQFLFEYFSETQRNKGNFPGRFSGRQFSNSRSEMNVSTLELGDSALYLCASSIRTSVYEQYFGPGTRLTVT.

CDR3 DNA: TGCGCCAGCAGCCCTGGTAGGCAGGGTGATGGCTACACCTTC. It specifies CASSPGRQGDGYTF. The chain recombines TRBV5-1 with TRBJ1-2, with TRBD1 as a possible D gene (5 bases). CDR1 is SGHRS, CDR2 YFSETQ, per germline. This CDR3 comprises 14 residues. Trimming pared 4 bases from V and 6 bases from J, leaving 16 bases between.

The chain couples TRBV12-3 or TRBV12-4 to TRBJ1-2, with 11 bases that match TRBD1. This CDR3 spans 14 amino acids. V lost 7 bases and J lost 8; bases outside the gene matches: 9. CDR3 in DNA: TGTGCCAGCACCCTCGGACAGGGGGCTTACGGCTACACCTTC. This encodes CASTLGQGAYGYTF.

This clonotype was counted once. The chain recombines TRBV5-4 with TRBJ1-6; 8 bases are shared with TRBD1. The J segment lost 9 bases and the V segment lost 4 bases, leaving 9 bases of the junction unmatched. This CDR3 contains 15 residues. Germline V lookup: CDR1 SGHNT, CDR2 YYREEE (reference sequence). The CDR3 DNA reads as TGTGCCAGCAGCCAAGACAGGGGATTAGGTTCACCCCTCCACTTT. It specifies CASSQDRGLGSPLHF.

A few counts support this clonotype. CDR3 region: CAISDLGLRISPLHF. CDR3 sequence (DNA): TGTGCCATCAGTGACTTGGGCCTCCGAATTTCACCCCTCCACTTT. V is TRBV10-3 and J is TRBJ1-6; D ambiguous. The CDR3 is 15 amino acids. Germline CDR1 and CDR2: ENHRY and SYGVKD. V lost 3 bases, J lost 9 bases, and 15 bases lay in between.

This clonotype was seen a handful of times. The genes are TRBV20-1 and TRBJ2-7, with 13 bases matching TRBD2. The CDR3 covers 16 residues. Losses at the gene ends were 4 bases for V and 3 bases for J; bases not matched to a gene: 9. Looked up from germline, CDR1 is DFQATT and CDR2 is SNEGSKA (reference sequence). CDR3 DNA sequence: TGCAGTGCTACGGCCACGTGGACTAGCGGGAGCTACGAGCAGTACTTC. This sequence encodes CSATATWTSGSYEQYF.

This clonotype has more than one count but fewer than ten. V usage is TRBV11-2 and J usage is TRBJ2-7, with a weak D call TRBD1 (5 bases). The CDR3 totals 12 residues. With 7 bases removed from V and 0 bases from J, the gap between germline ends came to 7 bases. From germline, CDR1 is SGHAT and CDR2 FQNNGV. In nucleotides, the CDR3 is TGTGCCAGCATGACAGACTCCTACGAGCAGTACTTC. Its translation is CASMTDSYEQYF.

The chain employs TRBV5-1 and TRBJ2-3; maybe TRBD1 (6 bases). The CDR3 is 14 amino acids. Germline assignment: CDR1 SGHRS and CDR2 YFSETQ. The V and J ends lost 0 bases and 5 bases respectively, with 10 bases between them. As DNA, the CDR3 is TGCGCCAGCAGCTTGGGACAGGCCCAAGATACGCAGTATTTT. As protein: CASSLGQAQDTQYF.

This clonotype was seen only a few times. V gene TRBV7-9 combines with J gene TRBJ1-4; TRBD1 matches 7 bases. In germline, CDR1 is SEHNR, CDR2 FQNEAQ (reference sequence). J was trimmed by 4 bases and V by 3 bases; bases with no gene match: 5. The CDR3 is 15 residues long. DNA of the CDR3: TGTGCCAGCAGCTTCGGACAGGCAGTTAATGAAAAACTGTTTTTT. As protein: CASSFGQAVNEKLFF. Full variable domain (outside the CDR3, taken from reference TRBV7-9 and TRBJ1-4): DTGVSQNPRHKITKRGQNVTFRCDPISEHNRLYWYRQTLGQGPEFLTYFQNEAQLEKSRLLSDRFSAERPKGSFSTLEIQRTEQGDSAMYLCASSFGQAVNEKLFFGSGTQLSVL.

The genes are TRBV6-1 and TRBJ1-4, with D tentatively TRBD1 (5 bases). The CDR3 length is 14 residues. Germline CDR1 reads MNHNS; CDR2 reads SASEGT. Deletions cut 6 bases from V and 6 bases from J, with 14 bases between. The CDR3, as DNA: TGTGCCAGCAGACAGGCCAAGGGGTATGAAAAACTGTTTTTT. Its translation is CASRQAKGYEKLFF.

This chain joins TRBV5-1 and TRBJ2-1; 9 positions match TRBD2. Germline V gene sequence: CDR1 SGHRS, CDR2 YFSETQ. There are 15 residues in the CDR3. Germline trimming cut 4 bases from V and 8 bases from J; bases unmatched to any gene: 10. CDR3: CASSHNSGSMDEQFF. DNA for the CDR3: TGCGCCAGCAGCCACAATAGCGGGAGTATGGATGAGCAGTTCTTC.

Worth noting for this clonotype: Relative to the germline gene, one junction end is altered; a read error may explain this. J is TRBJ2-5 and V is TRBV2; D gene unclear. Germline lookup yields CDR1 SNHLY and CDR2 FYNNEI. The CDR3 runs to 14 residues. This CDR3 is CASREDTYQETQYF. In DNA form, the CDR3 reads TGTGCCAGCAGGGAAGACACGTACCAAGAGACCCAGTACTTC.

This clonotype occurred once. CDR3 bases: TGTGCCAGCAGCCCCTACCGGGCGGTTACCTACAATGAGCAGTTCTTC. This gives the protein CASSPYRAVTYNEQFF. The chain employs TRBV7-3 and TRBJ2-1; D remains unclear. Trimming stripped 5 bases from V and 2 bases from J, with 16 bases between. The CDR3 has 16 amino acids. Germline V gene sequence: CDR1 SGHTA, CDR2 FQGTGA.

The chain links TRBV20-1 to TRBJ2-3, with TRBD2 matching 11 bases. The CDR3 is made up of 17 amino acids. CDR1 and CDR2 (germline): DFQATT, SNEGSKA (reference sequence). J was trimmed by 4 bases and V by 0 bases; bases with no gene match: 9. The CDR3 sequence is CSAREFASGRWSDTQYF. The CDR3 region has the DNA TGCAGTGCTAGAGAGTTTGCTAGCGGGAGGTGGTCAGATACGCAGTATTTT.

There are a few counts of this clonotype. The rearrangement uses TRBV5-6 and TRBJ2-6, with TRBD1 matching 9 bases. The germline gives CDR1 SGHDT, CDR2 YYEEEE. The CDR3 length is 18 residues. V lost 6 bases, J lost 0 bases, and 10 bases stayed unmatched. The CDR3, as DNA: TGTGCCAGCACTCCAAGGGACAGGGAGTTCTCTGGGGCCAACGTCCTGACTTTC. It is translated as CASTPRDREFSGANVLTF.